The rows below give T cell receptor beta chains drawn from one sample of a study of human T cells and chemical hapten exposure. TCRdb reanalysed the RACE reads using MiXCR and keeps one entry per CDR3 protein. The sample lists fewer than 85,000 distinct CDR3 sequences, 10% to 13% occurring once. Source: whole blood, taken in connection with sensitization to the hapten diphenylcyclopropenone (DPC). These receptor sequences come from a woman aged 25 to 39 with alopecia areata. Some clones in this sample may be carry-over from other donors' samples. Each CDR3 is given with its conserved first and last residue. The order of the fields is clone size, V gene, D gene, J gene, CDR3 DNA, CDR3 protein. A D gene is named only where the DNA matches it firmly. Rows may omit the clone size; those that give it use once, few, many or a size class.

clone_size: NA; v_call: TRBV5-4; d_call: NA; j_call: TRBJ1-6; cdr3_nt: TGTGCCAGCAGCAGCGACGTAGGGGGTGACTATAATTCACCCCTCCACTTT; cdr3_aa: CASSSDVGGDYNSPLHF
clone_size: many; v_call: TRBV7-9; d_call: NA; j_call: TRBJ2-5; cdr3_nt: TGTGCCAGCAGCCGGGGCGTATTGGGGCACCAAGAGACCCAGTACTTC; cdr3_aa: CASSRGVLGHQETQYF
clone_size: few; v_call: TRBV9; d_call: NA; j_call: TRBJ2-5; cdr3_nt: TGTGCCAGCAGCGTAGCTCTGGGATCGGAGACCCAGTACTTC; cdr3_aa: CASSVALGSETQYF
clone_size: NA; v_call: TRBV18; d_call: NA; j_call: TRBJ2-3; cdr3_nt: TGTGCCAGCTCACCTACTCCTGGAGCAGGGGTGGCAGATACGCAGTATTTT; cdr3_aa: CASSPTPGAGVADTQYF
clone_size: many; v_call: TRBV6-6; d_call: TRBD1; j_call: TRBJ2-2; cdr3_nt: TGTGCCAGCAGTTTGCAGGGGGTCACCGGGGAGCTGTTTTTT; cdr3_aa: CASSLQGVTGELFF
clone_size: many; v_call: TRBV2; d_call: NA; j_call: TRBJ2-3; cdr3_nt: TGTGCCAGCAGTGAAGGGAACAGGCGCACAGATACGCAGTATTTT; cdr3_aa: CASSEGNRRTDTQYF
clone_size: many; v_call: TRBV2; d_call: NA; j_call: TRBJ2-4; cdr3_nt: TGTGCCAGCAGTTTCCGTCCGGGGAACATTCAGTACTTC; cdr3_aa: CASSFRPGNIQYF
clone_size: NA; v_call: TRBV28; d_call: NA; j_call: TRBJ1-1; cdr3_nt: TGTGCCAGCAGTTTAACAGGGACTGAAGCTTTCTTT; cdr3_aa: CASSLTGTEAFF
clone_size: many; v_call: TRBV20-1; d_call: TRBD2; j_call: TRBJ2-3; cdr3_nt: TGCAGTGCTAGAGCGAGCGGGGGATTCCGACTATCCGGACTTAGCACAGATACGCAGTATTTT; cdr3_aa: CSARASGGFRLSGLSTDTQYF
clone_size: few; v_call: TRBV5-1; d_call: NA; j_call: TRBJ2-7; cdr3_nt: TGCGCCAGCAGCTCCCGCAGACGGGGCGACGAGCAGTACTTC; cdr3_aa: CASSSRRRGDEQYF
clone_size: NA; v_call: TRBV29-1; d_call: TRBD1; j_call: TRBJ2-5; cdr3_nt: TGCAGCGGAACCGAAGGGGGCTGGGAAGAGACCCAGTACTTC; cdr3_aa: CSGTEGGWEETQYF
clone_size: many; v_call: TRBV28; d_call: TRBD2; j_call: TRBJ2-3; cdr3_nt: TGTGCCAGCAGCCTTGGGTCTAGCGGAGGACCTAGCACAGATACGCAGTATTTT; cdr3_aa: CASSLGSSGGPSTDTQYF
clone_size: many; v_call: TRBV6-6; d_call: TRBD1; j_call: TRBJ1-2; cdr3_nt: TGTGCCAGCAGTTACCCAAAAGCCAGGGGGATTACGATATTTAACTATGGCTACACCTTC; cdr3_aa: CASSYPKARGITIFNYGYTF
clone_size: few; v_call: TRBV18; d_call: NA; j_call: TRBJ2-7; cdr3_nt: TGTGCCAGCTCGACCGGGTCCGATTCCTACGAGCAGTACTTC; cdr3_aa: CASSTGSDSYEQYF
clone_size: many; v_call: TRBV2; d_call: NA; j_call: TRBJ2-3; cdr3_nt: TGTGCCAGCAGTTTGGAGGTTAGCACAGATACGCAGTATTTT; cdr3_aa: CASSLEVSTDTQYF
clone_size: NA; v_call: TRBV4-2; d_call: NA; j_call: TRBJ2-3; cdr3_nt: TGTGCCAGCAGCCAAGATTTCCAGAGGGCAGATACGCAGTATTTT; cdr3_aa: CASSQDFQRADTQYF
clone_size: few; v_call: TRBV12-3/TRBV12-4; d_call: TRBD1; j_call: TRBJ1-1; cdr3_nt: TGTGCCAGCACCGGACAGGGGGCCGGCACTGAAGCTTTCTTT; cdr3_aa: CASTGQGAGTEAFF
clone_size: many; v_call: TRBV7-2; d_call: TRBD1; j_call: TRBJ2-7; cdr3_nt: TGTGCCAGCAGCTTGAGCAGGGGGCTAACCTACGAGCAGTACTTC; cdr3_aa: CASSLSRGLTYEQYF
clone_size: NA; v_call: TRBV7-8; d_call: NA; j_call: TRBJ1-5; cdr3_nt: TGTGCCAGCAGCGGCCGAACTAGCAATCAGCCCCAGCATTTT; cdr3_aa: CASSGRTSNQPQHF
clone_size: few; v_call: TRBV29-1; d_call: TRBD1; j_call: TRBJ2-7; cdr3_nt: TGCAGCGTCACACCGGGACAGGGGACCTACGAGCAGTACTTC; cdr3_aa: CSVTPGQGTYEQYF
clone_size: once; v_call: TRBV3-1; d_call: NA; j_call: TRBJ2-5; cdr3_nt: TGTGCCAGCAGCCTTCGTGGACGCCAAGAGACCCAGTACTTC; cdr3_aa: CASSLRGRQETQYF
clone_size: few; v_call: TRBV6-5; d_call: TRBD2; j_call: TRBJ2-5; cdr3_nt: TGTGCCAGCAGTTACTCTCCTGCGGGGGGGATGGAGACCCAGTACTTC; cdr3_aa: CASSYSPAGGMETQYF
clone_size: NA; v_call: TRBV5-1; d_call: NA; j_call: TRBJ2-1; cdr3_nt: TGCGCCGGCAGCTTGGGGCTACCCAACAATGAGCAGTTCTTC; cdr3_aa: CAGSLGLPNNEQFF
clone_size: NA; v_call: TRBV20-1; d_call: NA; j_call: TRBJ2-2; cdr3_nt: TGCAGTGCTCTGTTCGCGAACACCGGGGAGCTGTTTTTT; cdr3_aa: CSALFANTGELFF
clone_size: many; v_call: TRBV9; d_call: TRBD1; j_call: TRBJ2-1; cdr3_nt: TGTGCCAGCAGCGAAAGATCCGGGACAGGGGGCCACAATGAGCAGTTCTTC; cdr3_aa: CASSERSGTGGHNEQFF
clone_size: few; v_call: TRBV10-3; d_call: TRBD1; j_call: TRBJ1-6; cdr3_nt: TGTGCCACCCTAGGACAGGGAGATTCACCCCTCCACTTT; cdr3_aa: CATLGQGDSPLHF
clone_size: many; v_call: TRBV7-2; d_call: NA; j_call: TRBJ2-3; cdr3_nt: TGTGCCAGCAGCTTATCGGGGGTTACCGATACGCAGTATTTT; cdr3_aa: CASSLSGVTDTQYF